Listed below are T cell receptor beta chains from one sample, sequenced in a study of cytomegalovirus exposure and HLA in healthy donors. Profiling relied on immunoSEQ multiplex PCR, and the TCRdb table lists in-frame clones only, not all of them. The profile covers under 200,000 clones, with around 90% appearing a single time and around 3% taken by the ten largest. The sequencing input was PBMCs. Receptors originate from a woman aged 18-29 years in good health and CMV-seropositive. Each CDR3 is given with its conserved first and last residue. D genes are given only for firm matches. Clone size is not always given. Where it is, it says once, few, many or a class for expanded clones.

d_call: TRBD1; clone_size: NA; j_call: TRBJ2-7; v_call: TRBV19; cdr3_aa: CASSPGQGTYEQYF; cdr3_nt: TGTGCCAGTAGCCCAGGACAGGGTACCTACGAGCAGTACTTC
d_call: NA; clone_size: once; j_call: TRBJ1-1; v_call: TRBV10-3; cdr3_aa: CAISEGQQNTEAFF; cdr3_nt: TGTGCCATCAGTGAAGGACAGCAGAACACTGAAGCTTTCTTT
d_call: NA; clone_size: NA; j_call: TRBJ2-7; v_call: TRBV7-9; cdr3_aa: CASSFWTDRTYEQYF; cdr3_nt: TGTGCCAGCAGCTTTTGGACAGACCGAACCTACGAGCAGTACTTC
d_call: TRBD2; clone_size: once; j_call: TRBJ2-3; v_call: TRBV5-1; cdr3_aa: CASSFTSGGAIGTQYF; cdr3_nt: TGCGCCAGCAGCTTTACTAGCGGGGGGGCAATAGGGACGCAGTATTTT
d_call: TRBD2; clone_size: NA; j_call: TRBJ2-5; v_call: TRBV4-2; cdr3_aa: CASSQADLHWTSGGETQYF; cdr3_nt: TGTGCCAGCAGCCAAGCCGACCTCCACTGGACTAGCGGGGGAGAGACCCAGTACTTC
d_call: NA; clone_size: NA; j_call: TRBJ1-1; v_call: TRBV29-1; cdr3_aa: CSVALKRTVRTEAFF; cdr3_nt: TGCAGCGTTGCCCTGAAGAGGACAGTTCGCACTGAAGCTTTCTTT
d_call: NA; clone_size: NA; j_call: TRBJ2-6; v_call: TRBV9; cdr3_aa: CASSAMVTVAPSGANVLTF; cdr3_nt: TGTGCCAGCAGCGCCATGGTGACCGTAGCCCCCTCTGGGGCCAACGTCCTGACTTTC
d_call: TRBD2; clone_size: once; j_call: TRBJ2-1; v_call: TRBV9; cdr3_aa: CASSPGTSENEQFF; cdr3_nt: TGTGCCAGCAGCCCAGGGACTAGCGAAAATGAGCAGTTCTTC
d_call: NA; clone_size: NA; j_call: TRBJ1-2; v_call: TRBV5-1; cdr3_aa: CASSLVGEGYTF; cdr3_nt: TGCGCCAGCAGCTTGGTTGGGGAGGGCTACACCTTC
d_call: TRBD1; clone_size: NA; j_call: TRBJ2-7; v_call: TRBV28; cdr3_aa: CASSFRDSTYEQYF; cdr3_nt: TGTGCCAGCAGTTTCCGGGACAGCACCTACGAGCAGTACTTC
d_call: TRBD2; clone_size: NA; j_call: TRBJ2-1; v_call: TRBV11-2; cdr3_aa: CASSLDTPSGRLYNEQFF; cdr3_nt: TGTGCCAGCAGCTTAGATACCCCTAGCGGGAGGTTGTACAATGAGCAGTTCTTC
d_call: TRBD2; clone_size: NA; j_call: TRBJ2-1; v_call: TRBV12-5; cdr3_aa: CASGLGTSGRDEQFF; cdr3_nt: TGTGCTAGTGGACTTGGGACTAGCGGGAGAGATGAGCAGTTCTTC
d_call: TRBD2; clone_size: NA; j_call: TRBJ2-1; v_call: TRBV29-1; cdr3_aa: CSVVPPGLAGVNEQFF; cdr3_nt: TGCAGCGTTGTGCCCCCGGGACTAGCGGGAGTAAATGAGCAGTTCTTC
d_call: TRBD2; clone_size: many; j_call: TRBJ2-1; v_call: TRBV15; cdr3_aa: CATSRVTGGSYNEQFF; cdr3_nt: TGTGCCACCAGCAGAGTCACGGGGGGGTCCTACAATGAGCAGTTCTTC
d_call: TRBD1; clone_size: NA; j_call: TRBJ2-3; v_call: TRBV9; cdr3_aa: CASSGDSTTDTQYF; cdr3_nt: TGTGCCAGCAGCGGGGACAGTACCACAGATACGCAGTATTTT
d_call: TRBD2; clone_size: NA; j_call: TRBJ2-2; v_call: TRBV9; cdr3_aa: CASSVGLAGNTGELFF; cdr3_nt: TGTGCCAGCAGCGTAGGCCTAGCGGGGAACACCGGGGAGCTGTTTTTT
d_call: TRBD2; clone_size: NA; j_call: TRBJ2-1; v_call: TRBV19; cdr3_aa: CASSIGLADYNEQFF; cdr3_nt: TGTGCCAGTAGTATCGGACTAGCCGACTACAATGAGCAGTTCTTC
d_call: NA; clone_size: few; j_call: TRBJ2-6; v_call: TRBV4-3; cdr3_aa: CASSQESGSGANVLTF; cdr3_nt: TGCGCCAGCAGCCAAGAGAGCGGGTCTGGGGCCAACGTCCTGACTTTC
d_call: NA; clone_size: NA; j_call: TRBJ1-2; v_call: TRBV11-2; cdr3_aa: CASSLFAGPGYTF; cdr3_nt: TGTGCCAGCAGCTTATTTGCAGGCCCTGGCTACACCTTC
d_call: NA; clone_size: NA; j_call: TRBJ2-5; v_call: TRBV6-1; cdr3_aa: CASSEVGGGGETQYF; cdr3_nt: TGTGCCAGCAGTGAAGTTGGGGGCGGGGGAGAGACCCAGTACTTC
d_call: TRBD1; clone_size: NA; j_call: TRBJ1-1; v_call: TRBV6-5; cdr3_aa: CASTPGGRSEAFF; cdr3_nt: TGTGCCAGCACGCCAGGGGGCAGGAGTGAAGCTTTCTTT
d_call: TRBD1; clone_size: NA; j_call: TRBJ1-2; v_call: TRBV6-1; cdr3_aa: CASSDLSGTGSASNYGYTF; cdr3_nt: TGTGCCAGCAGTGACCTATCCGGGACAGGGTCAGCTTCTAACTATGGCTACACCTTC
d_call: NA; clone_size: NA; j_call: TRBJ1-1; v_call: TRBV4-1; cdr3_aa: CASSQDYRREAFF; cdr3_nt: TGCGCCAGCAGCCAAGATTACAGGCGTGAAGCTTTCTTT
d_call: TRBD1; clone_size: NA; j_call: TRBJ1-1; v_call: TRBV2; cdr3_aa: CASSVGQGAMNTEAFF; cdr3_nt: TGTGCCAGCAGTGTCGGACAGGGGGCCATGAACACTGAAGCTTTCTTT
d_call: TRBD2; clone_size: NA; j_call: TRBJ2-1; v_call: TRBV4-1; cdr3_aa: CASSQLGLAGGLSYNEQFF; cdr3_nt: TGCGCCAGCAGCCAATTAGGACTAGCGGGGGGTCTCTCCTACAATGAGCAGTTCTTC
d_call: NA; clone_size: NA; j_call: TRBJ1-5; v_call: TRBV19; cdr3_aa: CASSITGNQPQHF; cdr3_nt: TGTGCCAGTAGTATAACAGGCAATCAGCCCCAGCATTTT
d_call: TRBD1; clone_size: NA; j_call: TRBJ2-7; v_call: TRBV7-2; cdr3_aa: CASSGQGISYEQYF; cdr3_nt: TGTGCCAGCAGTGGACAGGGGATATCCTACGAGCAGTACTTC
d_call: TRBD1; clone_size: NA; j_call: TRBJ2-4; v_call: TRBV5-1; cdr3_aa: CASTTGDLAKNIQYF; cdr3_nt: TGCGCCAGCACGACAGGGGACCTAGCCAAAAACATTCAGTACTTC
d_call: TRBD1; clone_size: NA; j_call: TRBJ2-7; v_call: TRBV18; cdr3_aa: CASSPRQGAHEQYF; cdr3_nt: TGTGCCAGCTCACCCAGGCAGGGGGCCCACGAGCAGTACTTC
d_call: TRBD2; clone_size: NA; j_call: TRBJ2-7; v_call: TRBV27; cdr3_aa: CASSLVAGVSHEQYF; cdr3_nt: TGTGCCAGCAGTTTAGTAGCGGGAGTGTCCCACGAGCAGTACTTC
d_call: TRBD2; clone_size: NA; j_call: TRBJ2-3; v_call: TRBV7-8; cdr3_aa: CASSLKLASGSDTQYF; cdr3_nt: TGTGCCAGCAGCTTAAAGTTGGCTAGCGGGAGTGATACGCAGTATTTT
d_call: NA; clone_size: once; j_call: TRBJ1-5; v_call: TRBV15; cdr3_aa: CATRETTGTGQPQHF; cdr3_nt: TGTGCCACCAGGGAGACTACAGGGACGGGGCAGCCCCAGCATTTT
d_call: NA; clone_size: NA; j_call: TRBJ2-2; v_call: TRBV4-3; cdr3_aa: CASSQDRGTNTGELFF; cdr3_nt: TGCGCCAGCAGCCAAGATCGGGGAACCAACACCGGGGAGCTGTTTTTT